One sample yielded the 12 T cell receptor beta chains listed below, sequenced in a study of T cell repertoires in cytomegalovirus infection. From the reads, TCRdb called clonotypes with MiXCR, one entry per CDR3 protein. This sample has about 180,000 distinct CDR3 sequences, with roughly a sixth found just once. Sequencing was done on a sample of CD8+ T cells from PBMCs. These receptors were taken from a human donor in good health (CMV status not recorded). Some clones in this sample may be carry-over from other donors' samples.

The chain is built from TRBV12-5 and TRBJ2-2; 7 bases are shared with TRBD1. The trim removed 1 base at V and 4 bases at J, leaving 3 bases unmatched. The CDR3 runs to 15 residues. The germline V gene encodes CDR1 LGHNT and CDR2 FRNRAP. The CDR3 reads CASGLGQGSTGELFF. The CDR3 DNA sequence: TGTGCTAGTGGTTTGGGACAGGGAAGCACCGGGGAGCTGTTTTTT.

This chain uses TRBV6-5 with TRBJ1-5; possible D gene TRBD1, 6 bases. The CDR3 has 14 amino acids. Trimming removed 2 bases at V and 1 base at J, with 6 bases between. The V gene's germline CDR1 is MNHEY and CDR2 SVGAGI. This CDR3 reads CASSYQGSNQPQHF. CDR3 DNA: TGTGCCAGCAGTTACCAGGGGAGCAATCAGCCCCAGCATTTT.

The rearrangement uses TRBV23-1 and TRBJ2-7; perhaps TRBD1 as D (6 bases). TRBV23-1 carries the ORF label, with uncertain function. There are 17 residues in the CDR3. Trimming removed 4 bases at V and 1 base at J, with 20 bases between. Here the CDR3 DNA reads TGCGCCAGCAGTCCAGCCAGAGCCTCGGACAGTTCCTACGAGCAGTACTTC. It codes for CASSPARASDSSYEQYF.

V usage is TRBV2 and J usage is TRBJ2-2, with D hard to call. Germline lookup yields CDR1 SNHLY and CDR2 FYNNEI. Trimming left V 8 bases short and J 1 base short, with 8 bases between. The CDR3 is 13 residues long. CDR3 coding DNA: TGTGCCAGCTTACTGAGGAACACCGGGGAGCTGTTTTTT. Translating it yields CASLLRNTGELFF.

The sample holds a few counts of this clonotype. This chain joins TRBV19 and TRBJ2-5; 9 nucleotides line up with TRBD2. Germline V gives CDR1 LNHDA, CDR2 SQIVND (reference sequence). This CDR3 spans 15 amino acids. CDR3 in DNA: TGTGCAACCTCGCGGGGGGGCTTCCAGCAAGAGACCCAGTACTTC. Encoded protein: CATSRGGFQQETQYF.

The chain carries TRBV20-1 and TRBJ1-5, with TRBD1 identical over 9 bases. Trimming cost V 3 bases and J 8 bases; bases outside gene matches: 8. This CDR3 region has 14 residues. Germline V CDR1 and CDR2: DFQATT, SNEGSKA (reference sequence). The CDR3 sequence is CSARETGGMKPQHF. DNA of the CDR3: TGCAGTGCTAGGGAGACAGGGGGTATGAAGCCCCAGCATTTT.

In its sample, this clonotype was seen a few times. J is TRBJ2-1 and V is TRBV28, with 7 positions matching TRBD1. Germline CDR1 and CDR2: MDHEN and SYDVKM. The CDR3 sequence is 14 residues long. Germline trimming cut 3 bases from V and 8 bases from J; bases unmatched to any gene: 7. Here the CDR3 reads CASSLGHRGDEQFF. The CDR3 coding sequence is TGTGCCAGCAGTTTGGGGCACAGGGGCGATGAGCAGTTCTTC.

The V gene is TRBV7-9, the J gene TRBJ1-2; D gene ambiguous. The ends were cut back, 0 bases at V and 6 bases at J, with 8 bases in the middle. CDR1 is SEHNR, CDR2 FQNEAQ, per germline (reference sequence). This CDR3 contains 13 residues. The CDR3 sequence is CASSLARRDGYTF. CDR3 bases: TGTGCCAGCAGCTTAGCTAGGAGGGATGGCTACACCTTC.

This clonotype showed up many times. The genes are TRBV6-2 or TRBV6-3 and TRBJ2-1, with 7 positions matching TRBD1. CDR1 and CDR2 from the germline V gene are MNHEY and SVGEGT. The CDR3 is made up of 13 amino acids. V trimming: 8 bases; J trimming: 7 bases; junction bases outside the gene matches: 8. CDR3 sequence (DNA): TGTGCCAGCCTTGGGACAGAGTGGAATGAGCAGTTCTTC. It codes for CASLGTEWNEQFF.

The chain combines TRBV20-1 with TRBJ2-7, with TRBD2 matching 10 bases. The CDR3 extends over 15 amino acids. The V gene end was trimmed by 1 base and the J gene end by 0 bases; junction bases not matched to a gene: 3. Germline CDR1 reads DFQATT; CDR2 reads SNEGSKA (reference sequence). Written as DNA, the CDR3 is TGCAGTGCTAGAGCGAGCGGGGGGGGCTCCTACGAGCAGTACTTC. Translation gives CSARASGGGSYEQYF.

The rearrangement joins TRBV5-6 to TRBJ1-5; D is possibly TRBD1 (6 bases). Germline V lookup: CDR1 SGHDT, CDR2 YYEEEE. The CDR3 consists of 14 residues. Trimming took 0 bases from V and 6 from J, leaving 10 bases between them. The CDR3 DNA reads as TGTGCCAGCAGCTTGGGACAGGTTGGTCAGCCCCAGCATTTT. Amino acids: CASSLGQVGQPQHF.

V gene TRBV28 combines with J gene TRBJ1-5, with a tentative D call TRBD1 (6 bases). The V gene's germline CDR1 is MDHEN and CDR2 SYDVKM. The CDR3 runs to 14 residues. V was clipped by 5 bases and J by 6 bases, with 14 bases between them. The CDR3 DNA sequence: TGTGCCAGCAGTCTCAGAGGGGGGGGTCAGCCCCAGCATTTT. Amino acid sequence: CASSLRGGGQPQHF.